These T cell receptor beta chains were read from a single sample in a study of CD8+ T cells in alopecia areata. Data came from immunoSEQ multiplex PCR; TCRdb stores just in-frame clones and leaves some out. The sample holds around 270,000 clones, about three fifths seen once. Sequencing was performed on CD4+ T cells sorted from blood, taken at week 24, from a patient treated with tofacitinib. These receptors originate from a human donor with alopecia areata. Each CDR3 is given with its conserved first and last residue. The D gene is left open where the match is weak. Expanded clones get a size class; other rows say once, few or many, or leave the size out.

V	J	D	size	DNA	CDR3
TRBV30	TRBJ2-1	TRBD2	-	TGTGCCTGGAGGTCGGGGGGGTACAATGAGCAGTTCTTC	CAWRSGGYNEQFF
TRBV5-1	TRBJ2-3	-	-	TGCGCCAGCAGCTTGGGGGACGGAACAGATACGCAGTATTTT	CASSLGDGTDTQYF
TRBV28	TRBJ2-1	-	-	TGTGCCAGCACCCCGAGGGGCAGGAGCTCCTACAATGAGCAGTTCTTC	CASTPRGRSSYNEQFF
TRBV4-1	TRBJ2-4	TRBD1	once	TGCGCCAGCAGCAATCTCGGACAGGGGTTCACTCCAATTCAGTACTTC	CASSNLGQGFTPIQYF
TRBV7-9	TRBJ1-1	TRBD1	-	TGTGCCAGCGGCAGGGGGCCTGAAGCTTTCTTT	CASGRGPEAFF
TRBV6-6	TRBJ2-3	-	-	TGTGCCAGCAGTACCCGGTCGGGCACAGATACGCAGTATTTT	CASSTRSGTDTQYF
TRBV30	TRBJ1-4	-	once	TGTGCCTGGAGCTTCCCCGCTGCAACTAATGAAAAACTGTTTTTT	CAWSFPAATNEKLFF
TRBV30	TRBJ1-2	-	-	TGTGCCTGGAGGCTGGGCGCTAACTATGGCTACACCTTC	CAWRLGANYGYTF
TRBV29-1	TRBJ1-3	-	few	TGCAGCGTAGCAGGGCTATCTGGAAACACCATATATTTT	CSVAGLSGNTIYF
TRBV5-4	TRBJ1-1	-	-	TGTGCCAGCAGCTTCCGGGATCGGGACACTGAAGCTTTCTTT	CASSFRDRDTEAFF
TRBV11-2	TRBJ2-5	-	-	TGTGCCAGCAGCTATGGACTGATCCAAGAGACCCAGTACTTC	CASSYGLIQETQYF
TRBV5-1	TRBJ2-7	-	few	TGCGCCAGCAGCCCTACGGGGGCCCATGCTTCCTACGAGCAGTACTTC	CASSPTGAHASYEQYF
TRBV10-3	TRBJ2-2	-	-	TGTGCCATCAGTGAGTCGCGGGGTTCCCCCGGGGAGCTGTTTTTT	CAISESRGSPGELFF
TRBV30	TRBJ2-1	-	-	TGTGCCTGGATCAGCGTTTTTCCAGGGGTCGATGAGCAGTTCTTC	CAWISVFPGVDEQFF
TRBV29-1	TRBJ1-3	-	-	TGCAGCGTTGAAGATAGAAATGAAGGAAACACCATATATTTT	CSVEDRNEGNTIYF
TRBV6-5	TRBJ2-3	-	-	TGTGCCAGCCAGCCCATTGGGGTCAGCACAGATACGCAGTATTTT	CASQPIGVSTDTQYF
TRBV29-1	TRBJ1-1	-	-	TGCAGCGTTGCTGACCGGGGCCACAAGGACACTGAAGCTTTCTTT	CSVADRGHKDTEAFF
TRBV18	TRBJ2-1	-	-	TGTGCCAGCTCCCCCGGCTCTAGCGATTACAATGAGCAGTTCTTC	CASSPGSSDYNEQFF
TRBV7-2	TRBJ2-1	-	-	TGTGCCAGCAGCTTAGAAACGTTTGAGCAGTTCTTC	CASSLETFEQFF
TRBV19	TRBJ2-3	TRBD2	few	TGTGCCAGTAGTACGGGACTAGCGGGGGTCCGAGATACGCAGTATTTT	CASSTGLAGVRDTQYF
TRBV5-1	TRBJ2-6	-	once	TGCGCCAGCAGCTTGGGGGACTTCGGGGCCAACGTCCTGACTTTC	CASSLGDFGANVLTF
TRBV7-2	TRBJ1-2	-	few	TGTGCCAGCAGCTTAGGGATAGGAGGAACCTATGGCTACACCTTC	CASSLGIGGTYGYTF
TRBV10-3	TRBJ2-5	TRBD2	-	TGTGCCACCCGGGGGAATCGGGAGGAGGAGACCCAGTACTTC	CATRGNREEETQYF
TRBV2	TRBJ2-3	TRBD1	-	TGTGCCAGCAGTACAGGGGAAACAGATACGCAGTATTTT	CASSTGETDTQYF
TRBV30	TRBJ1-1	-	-	TGTGCCTGGAGTGAAACAGGTTACACTGAAGCTTTCTTT	CAWSETGYTEAFF